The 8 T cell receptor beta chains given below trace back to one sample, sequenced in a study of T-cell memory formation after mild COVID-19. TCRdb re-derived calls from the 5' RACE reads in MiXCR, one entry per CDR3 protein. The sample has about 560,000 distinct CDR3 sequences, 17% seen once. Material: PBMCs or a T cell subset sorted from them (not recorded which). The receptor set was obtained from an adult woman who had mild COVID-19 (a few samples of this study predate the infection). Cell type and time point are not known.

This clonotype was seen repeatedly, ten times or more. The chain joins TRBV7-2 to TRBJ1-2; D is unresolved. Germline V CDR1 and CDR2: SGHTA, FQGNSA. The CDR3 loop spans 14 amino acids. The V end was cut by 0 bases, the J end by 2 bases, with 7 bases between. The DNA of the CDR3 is TGTGCCAGCAGCTTAGCGACGGCAAACTATGGCTACACCTTC. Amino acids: CASSLATANYGYTF.

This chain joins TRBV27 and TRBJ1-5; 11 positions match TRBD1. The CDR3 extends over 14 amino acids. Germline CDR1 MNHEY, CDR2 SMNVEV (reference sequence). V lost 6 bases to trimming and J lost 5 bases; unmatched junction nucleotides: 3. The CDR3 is CASSGTGGHQPQHF. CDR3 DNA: TGTGCCAGCAGCGGGACAGGGGGTCATCAGCCCCAGCATTTT.

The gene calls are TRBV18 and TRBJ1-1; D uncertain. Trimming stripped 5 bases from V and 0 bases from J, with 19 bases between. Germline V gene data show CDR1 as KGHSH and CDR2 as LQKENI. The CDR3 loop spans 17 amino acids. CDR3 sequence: CASSASDIPQLNTEAFF. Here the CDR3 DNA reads TGTGCCAGCTCAGCCTCAGATATTCCTCAGTTGAACACTGAAGCTTTCTTT.

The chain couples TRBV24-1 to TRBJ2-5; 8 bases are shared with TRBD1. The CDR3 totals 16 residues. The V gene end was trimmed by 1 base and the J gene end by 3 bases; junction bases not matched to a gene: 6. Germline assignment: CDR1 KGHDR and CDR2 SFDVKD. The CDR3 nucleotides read TGTGCCACCAGTGATTTCTACAGGGGGATGGAAGAGACCCAGTACTTC. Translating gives CATSDFYRGMEETQYF.

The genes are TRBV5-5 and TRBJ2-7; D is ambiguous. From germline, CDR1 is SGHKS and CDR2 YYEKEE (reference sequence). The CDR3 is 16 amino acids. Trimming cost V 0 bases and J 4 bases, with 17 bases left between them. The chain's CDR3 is CASSLEETSLSYEQYF. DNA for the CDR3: TGTGCCAGCAGCTTGGAGGAAACGAGCCTTTCGTACGAGCAGTACTTC.

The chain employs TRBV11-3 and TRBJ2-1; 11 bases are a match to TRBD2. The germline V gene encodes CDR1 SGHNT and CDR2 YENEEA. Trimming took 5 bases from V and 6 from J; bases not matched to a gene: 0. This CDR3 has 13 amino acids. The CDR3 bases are TGTGCCAGCAGCGGGACTAGCGGCAATGAGCAGTTCTTC. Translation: CASSGTSGNEQFF.

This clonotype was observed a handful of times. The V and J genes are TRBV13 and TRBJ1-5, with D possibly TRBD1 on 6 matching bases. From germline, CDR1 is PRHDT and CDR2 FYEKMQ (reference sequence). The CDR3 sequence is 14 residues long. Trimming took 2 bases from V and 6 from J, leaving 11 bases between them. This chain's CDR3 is CASSLRGHGQPQHF. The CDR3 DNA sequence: TGTGCCAGCAGCTTACGGGGGCACGGTCAGCCCCAGCATTTT.

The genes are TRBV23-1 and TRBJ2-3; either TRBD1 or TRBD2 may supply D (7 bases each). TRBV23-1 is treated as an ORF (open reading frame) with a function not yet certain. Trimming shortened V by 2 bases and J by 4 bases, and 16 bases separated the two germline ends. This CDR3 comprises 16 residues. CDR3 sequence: CASSQRQGGQADTQYF. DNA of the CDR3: TGCGCCAGCAGTCAACGGCAGGGGGGGCAGGCAGATACGCAGTATTTT.